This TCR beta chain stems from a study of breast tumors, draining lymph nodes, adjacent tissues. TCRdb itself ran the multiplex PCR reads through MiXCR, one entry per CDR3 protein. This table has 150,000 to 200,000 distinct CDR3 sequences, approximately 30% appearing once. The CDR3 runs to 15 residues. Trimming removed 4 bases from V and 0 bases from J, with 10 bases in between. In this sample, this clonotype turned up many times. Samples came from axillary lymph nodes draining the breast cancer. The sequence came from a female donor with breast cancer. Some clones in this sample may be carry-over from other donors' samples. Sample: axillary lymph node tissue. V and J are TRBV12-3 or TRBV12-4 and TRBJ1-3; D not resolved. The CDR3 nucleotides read TGTGCCAGCAGTTACGGTCGCAGCTCTGGAAACACCATATATTTT. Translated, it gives CASSYGRSSGNTIYF.